Sequencing of this TCR beta chain was carried out in a study of metastatic and nonmetastatic thyroid tumors. V shed 10 bases and J 4 bases; nucleotides not matched to a gene: 6. This CDR3 region has 13 residues. Germline assignment: CDR1 MNHEY and CDR2 SVGEGT. TCRdb re-called the PCR reads through MiXCR. The sample has 15,000 to 20,000 clones; about a quarter are singletons. Patients had received no treatment of any kind before thyroid surgery. Sequenced sample: tumor tissue. The clonotype was recovered from a female donor with papillary thyroid cancer or a benign thyroid nodule (not recorded which). Some clones in this sample may be carry-over from other donors' samples. This chain joins TRBV6-2 or TRBV6-3 and TRBJ2-7, with 11 bases that match TRBD2. The CDR3 is CATQGLAVYEQYF. DNA of the CDR3: TGTGCCACCCAGGGACTAGCGGTATACGAGCAGTACTTC.